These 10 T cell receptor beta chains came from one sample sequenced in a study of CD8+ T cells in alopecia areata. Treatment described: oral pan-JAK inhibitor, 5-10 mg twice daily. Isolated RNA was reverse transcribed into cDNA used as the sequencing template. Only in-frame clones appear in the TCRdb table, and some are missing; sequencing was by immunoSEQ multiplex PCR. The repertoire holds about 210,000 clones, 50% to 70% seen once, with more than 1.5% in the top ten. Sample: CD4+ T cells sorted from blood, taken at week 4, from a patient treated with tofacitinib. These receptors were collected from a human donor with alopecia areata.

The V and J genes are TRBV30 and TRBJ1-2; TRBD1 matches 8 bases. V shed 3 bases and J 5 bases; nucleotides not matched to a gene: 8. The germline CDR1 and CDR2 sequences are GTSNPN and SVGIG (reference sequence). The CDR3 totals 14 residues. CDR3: CAWSRRQGTYGYTF. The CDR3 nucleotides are TGTGCCTGGAGCCGGCGACAGGGGACATATGGCTACACCTTC.

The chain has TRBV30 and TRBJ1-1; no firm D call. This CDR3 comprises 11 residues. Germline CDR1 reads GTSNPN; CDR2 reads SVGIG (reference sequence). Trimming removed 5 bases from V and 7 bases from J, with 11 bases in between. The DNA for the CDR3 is TGTGCCTGGGCGCTCCTGGGTGAAGCTTTCTTT. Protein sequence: CAWALLGEAFF.

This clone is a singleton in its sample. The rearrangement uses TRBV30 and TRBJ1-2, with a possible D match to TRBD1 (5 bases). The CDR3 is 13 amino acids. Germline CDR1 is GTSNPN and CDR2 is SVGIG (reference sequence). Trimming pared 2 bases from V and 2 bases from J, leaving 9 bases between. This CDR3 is CAWSTGPNYGYTF. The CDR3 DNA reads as TGTGCCTGGAGTACGGGACCAAACTATGGCTACACCTTC.

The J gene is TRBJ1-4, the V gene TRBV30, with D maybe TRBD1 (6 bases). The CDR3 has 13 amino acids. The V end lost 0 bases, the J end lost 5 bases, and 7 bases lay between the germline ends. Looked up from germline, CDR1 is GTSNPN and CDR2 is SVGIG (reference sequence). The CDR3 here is CAWSVTGNEKLFF. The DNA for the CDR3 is TGTGCCTGGAGTGTAACAGGGAATGAAAAACTGTTTTTT.

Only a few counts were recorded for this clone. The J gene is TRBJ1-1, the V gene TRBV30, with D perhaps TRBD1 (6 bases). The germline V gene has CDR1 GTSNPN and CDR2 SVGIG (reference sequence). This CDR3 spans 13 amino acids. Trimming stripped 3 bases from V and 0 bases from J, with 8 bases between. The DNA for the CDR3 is TGTGCCTGGAGAAGACAGGTGAACACTGAAGCTTTCTTT. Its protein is CAWRRQVNTEAFF.

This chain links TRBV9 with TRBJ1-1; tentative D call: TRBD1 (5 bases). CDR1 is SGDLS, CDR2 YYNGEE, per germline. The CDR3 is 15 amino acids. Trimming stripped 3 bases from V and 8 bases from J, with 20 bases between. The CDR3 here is CASSANPTGTREAFF. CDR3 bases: TGTGCCAGCAGCGCGAACCCCACCGGGACCCGAGAAGCTTTCTTT.

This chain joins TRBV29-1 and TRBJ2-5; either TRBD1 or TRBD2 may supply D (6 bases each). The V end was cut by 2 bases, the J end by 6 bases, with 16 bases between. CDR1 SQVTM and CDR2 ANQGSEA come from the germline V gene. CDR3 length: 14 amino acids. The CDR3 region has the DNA TGCAGCGTTGAACGGGGCGCCGGGGGCAAGACCCAGTACTTC. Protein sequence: CSVERGAGGKTQYF.

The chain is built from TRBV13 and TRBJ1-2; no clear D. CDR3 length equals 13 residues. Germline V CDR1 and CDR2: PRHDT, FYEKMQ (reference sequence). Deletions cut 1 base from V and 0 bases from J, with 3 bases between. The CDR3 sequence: CASSLEANYGYTF. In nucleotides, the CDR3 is TGTGCCAGCAGCTTAGAGGCTAACTATGGCTACACCTTC.

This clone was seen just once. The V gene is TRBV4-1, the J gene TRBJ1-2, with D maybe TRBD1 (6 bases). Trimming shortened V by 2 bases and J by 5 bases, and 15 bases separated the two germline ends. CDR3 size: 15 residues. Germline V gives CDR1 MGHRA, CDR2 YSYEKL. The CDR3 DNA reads TGCGCCAGCAGCCAACCCACGGCCGGGACATATGGCTACACCTTC. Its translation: CASSQPTAGTYGYTF.

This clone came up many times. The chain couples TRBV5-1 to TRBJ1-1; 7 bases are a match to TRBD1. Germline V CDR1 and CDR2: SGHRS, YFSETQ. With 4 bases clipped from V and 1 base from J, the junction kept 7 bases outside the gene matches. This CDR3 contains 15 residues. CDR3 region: CASSLSGTANTEAFF. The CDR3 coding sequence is TGCGCCAGCAGCCTTTCCGGGACAGCGAACACTGAAGCTTTCTTT. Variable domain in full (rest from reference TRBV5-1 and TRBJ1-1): KAGVTQTPRYLIKTRGQQVTLSCSPISGHRSVSWYQQTPGQGLQFLFEYFSETQRNKGNFPGRFSGRQFSNSRSEMNVSTLELGDSALYLCASSLSGTANTEAFFGQGTRLTVV.